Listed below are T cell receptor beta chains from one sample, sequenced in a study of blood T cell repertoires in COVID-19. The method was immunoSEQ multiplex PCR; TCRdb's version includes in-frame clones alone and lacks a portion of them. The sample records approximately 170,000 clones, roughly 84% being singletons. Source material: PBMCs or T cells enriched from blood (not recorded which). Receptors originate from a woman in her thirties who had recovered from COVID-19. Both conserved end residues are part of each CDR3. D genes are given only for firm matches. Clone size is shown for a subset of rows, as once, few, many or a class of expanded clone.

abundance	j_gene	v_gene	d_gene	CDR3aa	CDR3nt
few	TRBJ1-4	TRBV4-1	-	CASSQDLWTENEKLFF	TGCGCCAGCAGCCAAGATCTATGGACAGAGAATGAAAAACTGTTTTTT
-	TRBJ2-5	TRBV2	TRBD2	CASSAGLAGGGKTQYF	TGTGCCAGCAGTGCCGGACTAGCGGGAGGGGGAAAGACCCAGTACTTC
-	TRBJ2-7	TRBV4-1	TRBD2	CASSQWSGGRYEQYF	TGCGCCAGCAGCCAATGGTCGGGAGGACGCTACGAGCAGTACTTC
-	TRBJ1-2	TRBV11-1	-	CASSTRQEGRHGYTF	TGTGCCAGCAGCACGAGACAGGAAGGACGCCATGGCTACACCTTC
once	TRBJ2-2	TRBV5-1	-	CASRPGQKNTGELFF	TGCGCCAGCAGACCGGGACAAAAGAACACCGGGGAGCTGTTTTTT
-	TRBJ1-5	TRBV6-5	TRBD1	CASSRTGNNQPQHF	TGTGCCAGCAGTCGGACAGGGAACAATCAGCCCCAGCATTTT
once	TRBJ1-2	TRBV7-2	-	CASSNSYGYTF	TGTGCCAGCAGTAACTCCTATGGCTACACCTTC
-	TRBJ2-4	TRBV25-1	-	CASSDPAVAKNIQYF	TGTGCCAGCAGTGACCCCGCGGTAGCCAAAAACATTCAGTACTTC
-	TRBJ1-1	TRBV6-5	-	CASSYASRVPNTEAFF	TGTGCCAGCAGTTACGCCAGCAGGGTCCCGAACACTGAAGCTTTCTTT
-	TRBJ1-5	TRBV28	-	CASSSVYSNQPQHF	TGTGCCAGCAGTTCAGTTTATAGCAATCAGCCCCAGCATTTT
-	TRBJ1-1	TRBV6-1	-	CASSEATGPNTEAFF	TGTGCCAGCAGTGAAGCCACAGGTCCGAACACTGAAGCTTTCTTT
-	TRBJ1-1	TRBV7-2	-	CASSLGSGHTEAFF	TGTGCCAGCAGCTTAGGTAGCGGGCACACTGAAGCTTTCTTT
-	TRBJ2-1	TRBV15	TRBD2	CATYLSGRVPYNEQFF	TGTGCCACCTACTTAAGCGGGAGGGTTCCCTACAATGAGCAGTTCTTC
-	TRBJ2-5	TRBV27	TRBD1	CASSSGQVSGETQYF	TGTGCCAGCAGTTCTGGACAGGTCTCTGGAGAGACCCAGTACTTC
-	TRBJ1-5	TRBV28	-	CASSQSGGGGNQPQHF	TGTGCCAGCAGCCAATCGGGGGGGGGAGGCAATCAGCCCCAGCATTTT
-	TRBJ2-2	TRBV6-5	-	CASSYLVSGGELFF	TGTGCCAGCAGTTACTTGGTGTCGGGCGGGGAGCTGTTTTTT
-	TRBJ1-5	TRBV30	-	CAWSVRGLQPQHF	TGTGCCTGGAGTGTACGGGGTTTGCAGCCCCAGCATTTT
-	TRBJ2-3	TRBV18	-	CASSPITDTQYF	TGTGCCAGCTCACCCATCACAGATACGCAGTATTTT
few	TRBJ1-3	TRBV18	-	CASSPLDGTGNTIYF	TGTGCCAGCTCACCACTCGACGGGACTGGAAACACCATATATTTT
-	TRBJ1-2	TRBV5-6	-	CASSTGRRGFYGYTF	TGTGCCAGCAGCACGGGACGGCGGGGGTTCTATGGCTACACCTTC
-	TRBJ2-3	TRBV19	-	CASSRSSTDTQYF	TGTGCCAGTAGTCGCTCTAGTACAGATACGCAGTATTTT
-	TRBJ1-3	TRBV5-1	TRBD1	CASSSQGSGTGTWNTIYF	TGCGCCAGCAGCAGCCAAGGGAGCGGGACAGGGACTTGGAACACCATATATTTT
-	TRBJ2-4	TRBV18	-	CASSAGQQNIQYF	TGTGCCAGCTCAGCGGGACAGCAAAACATTCAGTACTTC
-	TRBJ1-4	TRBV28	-	CASRETARNEKLFF	TGTGCCAGCAGGGAGACTGCCCGAAATGAAAAACTGTTTTTT
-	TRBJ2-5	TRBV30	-	CAWSVSRRGTQYF	TGTGCCTGGAGTGTCTCCCGACGGGGGACCCAGTACTTC
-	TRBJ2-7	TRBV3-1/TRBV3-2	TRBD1	CASSHERETGREQYF	TGTGCCAGCAGCCACGAAAGGGAGACAGGGCGGGAGCAGTACTTC
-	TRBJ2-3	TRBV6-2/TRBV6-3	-	CASSYRPGGGTDTQYF	TGTGCCAGCAGTTACCGACCGGGGGGCGGCACAGATACGCAGTATTTT
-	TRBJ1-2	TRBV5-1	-	CASSLVGGPGYTF	TGCGCCAGCAGCTTGGTGGGGGGGCCCGGCTACACCTTC